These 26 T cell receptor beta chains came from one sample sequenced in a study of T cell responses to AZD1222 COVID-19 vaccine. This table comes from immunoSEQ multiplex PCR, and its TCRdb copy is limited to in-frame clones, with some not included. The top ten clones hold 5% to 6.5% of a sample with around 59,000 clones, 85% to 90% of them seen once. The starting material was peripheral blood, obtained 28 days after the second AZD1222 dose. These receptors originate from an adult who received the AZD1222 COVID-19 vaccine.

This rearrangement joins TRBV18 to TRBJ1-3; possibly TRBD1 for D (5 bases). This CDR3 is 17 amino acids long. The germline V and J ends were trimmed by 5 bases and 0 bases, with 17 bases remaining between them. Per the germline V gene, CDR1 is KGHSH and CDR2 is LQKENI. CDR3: CASSLKTALGSGNTIYF. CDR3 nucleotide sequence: TGTGCCAGCTCATTAAAGACAGCTTTAGGCTCTGGAAACACCATATATTTT.

CDR3 sequence reads: CAWSVHPNTEAFF. The DNA for the CDR3 is TGTGCCTGGAGTGTACACCCGAACACTGAAGCTTTCTTT. The rearrangement uses TRBV30 and TRBJ1-1; D ambiguous. The CDR3 is 13 amino acids. CDR1 and CDR2 from the germline V gene are GTSNPN and SVGIG (reference sequence). The ends were cut back, 0 bases at V and 1 base at J, with 6 bases in the middle.

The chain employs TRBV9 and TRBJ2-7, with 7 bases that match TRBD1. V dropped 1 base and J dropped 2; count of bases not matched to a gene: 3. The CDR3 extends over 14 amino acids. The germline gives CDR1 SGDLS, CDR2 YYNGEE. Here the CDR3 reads CASSVLGGPYEQYF. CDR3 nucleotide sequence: TGTGCCAGCAGCGTACTAGGGGGCCCCTACGAGCAGTACTTC. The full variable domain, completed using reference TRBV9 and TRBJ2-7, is DSGVTQTPKHLITATGQRVTLRCSPRSGDLSVYWYQQSLDQGLQFLIQYYNGEERAKGNILERFSAQQFPDLHSELNLSSLELGDSALYFCASSVLGGPYEQYFGPGTRLTVT.

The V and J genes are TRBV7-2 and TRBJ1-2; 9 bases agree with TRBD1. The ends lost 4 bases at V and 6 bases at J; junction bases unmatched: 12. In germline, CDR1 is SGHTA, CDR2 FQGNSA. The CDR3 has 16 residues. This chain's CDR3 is CASSSLTGTGYDGYTF. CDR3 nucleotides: TGTGCCAGCAGCTCCTTAACCGGGACAGGGTACGATGGCTACACCTTC.

The CDR3 bases are TGTGCCAGTTCGATCACAGGGGCTCAGTACGAGCAGTACTTC. Protein sequence: CASSITGAQYEQYF. The rearrangement joins TRBV19 to TRBJ2-7; 7 bases match TRBD1. J gave up 4 bases and V 8 bases, and 11 bases lay outside the gene matches. This CDR3 has 14 residues. CDR1 LNHDA and CDR2 SQIVND come from the germline V gene (reference sequence).

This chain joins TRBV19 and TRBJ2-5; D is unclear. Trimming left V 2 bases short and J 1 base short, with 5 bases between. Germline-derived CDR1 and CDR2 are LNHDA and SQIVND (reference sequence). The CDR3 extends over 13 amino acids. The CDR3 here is CASSISIQETQYF. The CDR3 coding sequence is TGTGCCAGTAGTATAAGTATCCAAGAGACCCAGTACTTC.

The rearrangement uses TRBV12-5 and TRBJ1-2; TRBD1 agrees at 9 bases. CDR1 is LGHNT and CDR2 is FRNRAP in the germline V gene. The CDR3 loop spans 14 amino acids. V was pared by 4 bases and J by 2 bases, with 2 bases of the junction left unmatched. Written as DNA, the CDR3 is TGTGCTAGTGGTTATACAGGGGGCAACTATGGCTACACCTTC. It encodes CASGYTGGNYGYTF.

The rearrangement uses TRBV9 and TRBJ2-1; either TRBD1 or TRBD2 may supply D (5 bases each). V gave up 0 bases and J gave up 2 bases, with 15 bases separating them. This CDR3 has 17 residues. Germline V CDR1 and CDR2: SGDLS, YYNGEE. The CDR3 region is CASSVGALGAPYNEQFF. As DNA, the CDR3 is TGTGCCAGCAGCGTAGGGGCCCTCGGGGCGCCCTACAATGAGCAGTTCTTC.

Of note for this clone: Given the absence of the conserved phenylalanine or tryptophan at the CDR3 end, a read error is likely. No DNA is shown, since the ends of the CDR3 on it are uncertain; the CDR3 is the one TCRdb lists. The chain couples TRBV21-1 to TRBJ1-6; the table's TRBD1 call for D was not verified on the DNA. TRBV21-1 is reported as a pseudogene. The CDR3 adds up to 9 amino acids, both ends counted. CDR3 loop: CARGGQALG.

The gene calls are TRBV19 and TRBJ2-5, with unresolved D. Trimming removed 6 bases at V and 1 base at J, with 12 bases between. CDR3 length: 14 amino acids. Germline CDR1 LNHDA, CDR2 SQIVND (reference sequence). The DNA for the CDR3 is TGTGCCAGTAGCACACAGCTACTCCAAGAGACCCAGTACTTC. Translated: CASSTQLLQETQYF.

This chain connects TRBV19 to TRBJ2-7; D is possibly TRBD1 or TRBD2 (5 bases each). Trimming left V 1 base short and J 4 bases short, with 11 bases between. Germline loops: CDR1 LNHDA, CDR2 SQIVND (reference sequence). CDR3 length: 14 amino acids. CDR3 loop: CASSIAGTTYEQYF. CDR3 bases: TGTGCCAGTAGTATAGCCGGGACGACATACGAGCAGTACTTC. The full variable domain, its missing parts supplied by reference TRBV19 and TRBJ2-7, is DGGITQSPKYLFRKEGQNVTLSCEQNLNHDAMYWYRQDPGQGLRLIYYSQIVNDFQKGDIAEGYSVSREKKESFPLTVTSAQKNPTAFYLCASSIAGTTYEQYFGPGTRLTVT.

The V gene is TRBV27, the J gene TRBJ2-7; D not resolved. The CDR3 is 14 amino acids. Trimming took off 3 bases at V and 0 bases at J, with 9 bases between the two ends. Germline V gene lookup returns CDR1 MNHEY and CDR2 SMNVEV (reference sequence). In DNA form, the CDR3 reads TGTGCCAGCAGTTTGGCAGAAAGCTCCTACGAGCAGTACTTC. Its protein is CASSLAESSYEQYF.

This CDR3 is CASSLEGAGLSYEQYF. Here the CDR3 DNA reads TGTGCCAGCAGCTTAGAAGGAGCGGGTCTATCCTACGAGCAGTACTTC. The chain links TRBV7-9 to TRBJ2-7; a weak D match, TRBD2 (6 bases). The germline CDR1 and CDR2 sequences are SEHNR and FQNEAQ (reference sequence). Trimming pared 1 base from V and 1 base from J, leaving 14 bases between. This CDR3 has 16 residues.

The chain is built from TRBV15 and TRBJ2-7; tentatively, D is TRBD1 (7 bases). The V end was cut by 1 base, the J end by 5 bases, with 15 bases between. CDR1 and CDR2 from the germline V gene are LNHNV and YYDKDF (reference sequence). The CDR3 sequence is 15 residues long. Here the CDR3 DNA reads TGTGCCACCAGCAGAGTACCAGGGGGACTCCACGAGCAGTACTTC. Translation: CATSRVPGGLHEQYF.

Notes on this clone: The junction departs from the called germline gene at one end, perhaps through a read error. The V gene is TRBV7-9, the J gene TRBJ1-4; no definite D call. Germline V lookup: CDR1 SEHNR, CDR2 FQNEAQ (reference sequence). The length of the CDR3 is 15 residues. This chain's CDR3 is CASSLATGSNEKLFF. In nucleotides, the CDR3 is TGTGCCAGCAGCCTAGCGACCGGCAGTAATGAAAAACTGTTTTTT.

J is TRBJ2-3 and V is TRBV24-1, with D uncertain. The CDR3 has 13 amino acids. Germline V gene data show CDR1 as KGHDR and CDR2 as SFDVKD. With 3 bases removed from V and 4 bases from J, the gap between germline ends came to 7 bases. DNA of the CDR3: TGTGCCACCAGTGATGCGCACGCAGATACGCAGTATTTT. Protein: CATSDAHADTQYF.

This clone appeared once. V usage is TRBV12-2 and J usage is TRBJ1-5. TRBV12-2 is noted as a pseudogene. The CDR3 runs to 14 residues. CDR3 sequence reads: CASRVGTFGQPQHF. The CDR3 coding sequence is TGTGCCTCCCGAGTGGGGACTTTTGGTCAGCCCCAGCATTTT.

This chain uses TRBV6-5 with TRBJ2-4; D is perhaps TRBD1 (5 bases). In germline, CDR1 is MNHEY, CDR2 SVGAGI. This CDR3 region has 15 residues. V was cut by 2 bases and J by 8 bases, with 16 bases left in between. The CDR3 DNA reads TGTGCCAGCAGTTACGGGCAGATCCAAGGGGACATTCAGTACTTC. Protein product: CASSYGQIQGDIQYF.

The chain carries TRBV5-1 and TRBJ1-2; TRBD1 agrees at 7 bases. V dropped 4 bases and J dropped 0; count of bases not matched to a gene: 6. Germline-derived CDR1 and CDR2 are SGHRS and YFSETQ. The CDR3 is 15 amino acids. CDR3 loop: CASSEAGGTNYGYTF. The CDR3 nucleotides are TGCGCCAGCAGCGAAGCAGGGGGGACTAACTATGGCTACACCTTC. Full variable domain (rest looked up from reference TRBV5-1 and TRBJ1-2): KAGVTQTPRYLIKTRGQQVTLSCSPISGHRSVSWYQQTPGQGLQFLFEYFSETQRNKGNFPGRFSGRQFSNSRSEMNVSTLELGDSALYLCASSEAGGTNYGYTFGSGTRLTVV.

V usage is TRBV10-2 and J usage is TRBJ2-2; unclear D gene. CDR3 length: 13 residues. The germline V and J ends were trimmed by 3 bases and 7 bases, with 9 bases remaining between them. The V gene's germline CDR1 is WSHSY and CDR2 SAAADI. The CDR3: CASSERPGGELFF. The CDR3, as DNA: TGCGCCAGCAGTGAACGGCCGGGCGGGGAGCTGTTTTTT.

The CDR3 is CASSFAGTGVGHGYTF. The CDR3 region has the DNA TGTGCCAGCAGCTTCGCGGGTACAGGGGTAGGCCATGGCTACACCTTC. The chain employs TRBV7-9 and TRBJ1-2, with 7 nucleotides matching TRBD1. V was pared by 3 bases and J by 6 bases, with 13 bases of the junction left unmatched. CDR3 length: 16 residues. Germline V gives CDR1 SEHNR, CDR2 FQNEAQ (reference sequence). Together with reference TRBV7-9 and TRBJ1-2, the CDR3 gives the full variable domain: DTGVSQNPRHKITKRGQNVTFRCDPISEHNRLYWYRQTLGQGPEFLTYFQNEAQLEKSRLLSDRFSAERPKGSFSTLEIQRTEQGDSAMYLCASSFAGTGVGHGYTFGSGTRLTVV.

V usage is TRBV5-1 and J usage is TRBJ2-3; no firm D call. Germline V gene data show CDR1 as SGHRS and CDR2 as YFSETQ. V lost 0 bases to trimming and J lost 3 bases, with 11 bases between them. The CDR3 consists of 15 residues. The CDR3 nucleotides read TGCGCCAGCAGCTTGGATGTGATCGGGACAGATACGCAGTATTTT. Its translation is CASSLDVIGTDTQYF. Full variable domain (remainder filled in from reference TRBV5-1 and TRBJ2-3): KAGVTQTPRYLIKTRGQQVTLSCSPISGHRSVSWYQQTPGQGLQFLFEYFSETQRNKGNFPGRFSGRQFSNSRSEMNVSTLELGDSALYLCASSLDVIGTDTQYFGPGTRLTVL.

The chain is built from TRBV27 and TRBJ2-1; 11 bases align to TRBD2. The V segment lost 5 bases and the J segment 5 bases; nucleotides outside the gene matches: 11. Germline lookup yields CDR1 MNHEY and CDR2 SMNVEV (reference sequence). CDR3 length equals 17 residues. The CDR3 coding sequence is TGTGCCAGCAGTCCTTTAGCGGGAGGGCCGTCTGACAATGAGCAGTTCTTC. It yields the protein CASSPLAGGPSDNEQFF.

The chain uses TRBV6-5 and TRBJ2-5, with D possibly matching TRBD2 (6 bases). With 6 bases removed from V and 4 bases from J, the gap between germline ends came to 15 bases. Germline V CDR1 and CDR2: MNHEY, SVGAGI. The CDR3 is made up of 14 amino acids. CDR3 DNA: TGTGCCAGCAGGGGGAAAGGGACTGCAGAGACCCAGTACTTC. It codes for CASRGKGTAETQYF.

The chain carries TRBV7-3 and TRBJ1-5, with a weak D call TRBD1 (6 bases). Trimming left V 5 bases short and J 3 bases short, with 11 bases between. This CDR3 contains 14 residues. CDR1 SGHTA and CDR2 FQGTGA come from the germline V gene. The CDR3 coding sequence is TGTGCCAGCAGCACTGGGGGGGCCAATCAGCCCCAGCATTTT. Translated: CASSTGGANQPQHF.

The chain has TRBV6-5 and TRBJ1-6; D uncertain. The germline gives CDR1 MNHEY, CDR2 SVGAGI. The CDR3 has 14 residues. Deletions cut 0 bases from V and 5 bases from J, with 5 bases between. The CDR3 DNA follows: TGTGCCAGCAGTTACTCGACGGATAATTCACCCCTCCACTTT. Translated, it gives CASSYSTDNSPLHF.